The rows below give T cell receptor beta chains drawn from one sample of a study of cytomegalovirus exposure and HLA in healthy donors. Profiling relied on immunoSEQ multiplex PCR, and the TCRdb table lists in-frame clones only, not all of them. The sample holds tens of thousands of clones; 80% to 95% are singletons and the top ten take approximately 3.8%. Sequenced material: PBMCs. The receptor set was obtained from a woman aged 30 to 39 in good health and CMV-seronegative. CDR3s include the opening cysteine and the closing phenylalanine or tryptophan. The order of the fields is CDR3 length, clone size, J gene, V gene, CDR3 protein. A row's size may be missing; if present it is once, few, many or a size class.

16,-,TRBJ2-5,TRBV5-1,CASSLGLGRDRETQYF
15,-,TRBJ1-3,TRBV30,CAWSRTGNSGNTIYF
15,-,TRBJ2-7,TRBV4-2,CASSQWDRESYEQYF
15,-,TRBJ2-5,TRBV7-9,CASSVGTSGIETQYF
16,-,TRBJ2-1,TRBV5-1,CASSLDEGGIYNEQFF
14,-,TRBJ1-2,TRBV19,CASSRDRGNYGYTF
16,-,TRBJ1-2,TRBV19,CASSMGTGPWGDGYTF
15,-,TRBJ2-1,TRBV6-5,CASSYNGKLYNEQFF
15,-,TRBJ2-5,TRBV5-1,CASSFNSGRVETQYF
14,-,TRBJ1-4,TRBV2,CASRAGGTNEKLFF
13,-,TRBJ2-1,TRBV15,CATSTVNYNEQFF
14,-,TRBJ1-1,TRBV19,CASASQSRGSEAFF
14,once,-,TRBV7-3,CASSLNLAGGPQHF
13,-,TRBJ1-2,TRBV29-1,CSVGGTGAYGYTF
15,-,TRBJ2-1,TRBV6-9,CASSYVLARYNEQFF